This T cell receptor (beta chain) was documented in a study of early T cells in non-severe SARS-CoV-2 infection. As for the study in general: It was bulk RNA from unsorted whole blood that was sequenced, and the chains were unpaired.

Findings of the study overall: Matching results from VDJdb favored anti-spike CD8 responses, leaving private and CD4 specificities undetected.

CDR1 and CDR2 from the germline V gene are MGHRA and YSYEKL. This CDR3 region has 15 residues. Trimming took 6 bases from V and 2 from J; bases not matched to a gene: 8. Unique molecular identifiers (one per individual cDNA molecule) were attached. One entry per CDR3 protein results from TCRdb running MiXCR on the 5' RACE reads. The data hold 120,000 or so distinct CDR3 sequences, with roughly 13% observed a single time. A note on this clonotype: Its antigen is currently unknown.

The origin of this receptor is an adult who was a healthcare worker with PCR-confirmed SARS-CoV-2 infection or an uninfected control (not recorded which). This chain joins TRBV4-1 and TRBJ1-1, with 8 positions matching TRBD1. The material was whole blood, obtained at baseline. CDR3 sequence reads: CASSYTPGGNTEAFF. The CDR3 nucleotides are TGCGCCAGCAGTTACACCCCAGGGGGCAACACTGAAGCTTTCTTT.